The rows below give T cell receptor beta chains drawn from one sample of a study of blood T cell repertoires in COVID-19. Produced via immunoSEQ multiplex PCR; TCRdb's table is partial and in-frame only. The sample includes 300,000 to 350,000 clones, around nine tenths seen only once; the top ten take about 6.7%. The material sequenced was peripheral blood. The receptors stem from a woman aged 65 to 85 with COVID-19, enrolled during active disease. CDR3s include the opening cysteine and the closing phenylalanine or tryptophan. D genes are given only for firm matches. Clone size, where shown, is once, few, many, or a class for clones that have expanded.

-,-,TRBJ1-4,TRBV9,TGTGCCAGCAGCCCACGGCGGAGGGAGCACCCAGGGGAAAAACTGTTTTTT,CASSPRRREHPGEKLFF
TRBD1,-,TRBJ2-3,TRBV18,TGTGCCAGCTCAAAAGGTTGGGACAGGGGGTTAAATACGCAGTATTTT,CASSKGWDRGLNTQYF
-,-,TRBJ2-2,TRBV24-1,TGTGCCACCAGTAGGACAGAGCAAACCGGGGAGCTGTTTTTT,CATSRTEQTGELFF
-,once,TRBJ1-5,TRBV2,TGTGCCAGCAGTACCACGACAGATAGCAATCAGCCCCAGCATTTT,CASSTTTDSNQPQHF
TRBD1,many,TRBJ1-2,TRBV27,TGTGCCAGCAGAAGGACAGGGCATGGCTACACCTTC,CASRRTGHGYTF
-,-,TRBJ1-2,TRBV30,TGTGCCTGGAGTGCGTCCCTTCTTAACTATGGCTACACCTTC,CAWSASLLNYGYTF
-,-,TRBJ1-2,TRBV19,TGTGCCAGTAGACCGGAGGGAAGGGCTAGCTACACCTTC,CASRPEGRASYTF
-,-,TRBJ1-1,TRBV19,TGTGCCAGTAGTCCAAGCTCCTTGAGCACTGAAGCTTTCTTT,CASSPSSLSTEAFF
-,-,TRBJ1-3,TRBV6-5,TGTGCCAGCGGGGCGAATTCTGGAAACACCATATATTTT,CASGANSGNTIYF
TRBD1,-,TRBJ1-2,TRBV28,TGTGCCAGCAGTCACGGGACAGGGGGTGTTTATGGCTACACCTTC,CASSHGTGGVYGYTF
-,-,TRBJ1-1,TRBV10-3,TGTGCCATCAGTACGGGAATGACTGAAGCTTTCTTT,CAISTGMTEAFF
-,once,TRBJ2-2,TRBV7-2,TGTGCCAGCAGCTTAGCAGGGGACACCGGGGAGCTGTTTTTT,CASSLAGDTGELFF
-,few,TRBJ2-1,TRBV10-3,TGTGCCATCAGTGGCAATAGCAACCCCCATGAGCAGTTCTTC,CAISGNSNPHEQFF
-,-,TRBJ1-5,TRBV18,TGTGCCAGCTCACCACTGTCCAGGGCCAATAGCAATCAGCCCCAGCATTTT,CASSPLSRANSNQPQHF
-,few,TRBJ2-7,TRBV29-1,TGCAGCGGAGCTACAGGAACGCGCGAGCAGTACTTC,CSGATGTREQYF
-,-,TRBJ2-7,TRBV5-6,TGTGCCAGCAGCCTGCCCCACACAGGGCGGCTACGGGAGCAGTACTTC,CASSLPHTGRLREQYF
TRBD1,-,TRBJ1-3,TRBV6-1,TGTGCCAGCCTAGCCTCGGGACAGGGAAACACCATATATTTT,CASLASGQGNTIYF
-,-,TRBJ2-2,TRBV6-5,TGTGCCAGCAGGGACAGAGCTACCACCGGGGAGCTGTTTTTT,CASRDRATTGELFF
-,-,TRBJ1-2,TRBV7-9,TGTGCCAGCAGCTTAGGTCGGTGGAGCTTC,CASSLGRWSF
-,-,TRBJ1-2,TRBV27,TGTGCCAGCAGTTCCCCCCGACAAGGCTACTATGGCTACACCTTC,CASSSPRQGYYGYTF
-,-,TRBJ2-5,TRBV11-2,TGTGCCAGCAGCTCCTTCGGAGGGGGCGGGGAGACCCAGTACTTC,CASSSFGGGGETQYF
-,-,TRBJ2-7,TRBV6-5,TGTGCCAGCAGGCCCCTAGGGACACACTACGAGCAGTACTTC,CASRPLGTHYEQYF
-,-,TRBJ2-7,TRBV5-1,TGCGCCAGCGCGAGGGAGCATTCCTACGAGCAGTACTTC,CASAREHSYEQYF
-,-,TRBJ2-7,TRBV4-1,TGCGCCAGCAGCCAAGATGCCTGGGCATCTTACGAGCAGTACTTC,CASSQDAWASYEQYF
TRBD1,-,TRBJ1-2,TRBV2,TGTGCCAGCAGTAGGCAGGGGGCCTATGGCTACACCTTC,CASSRQGAYGYTF
TRBD1,-,TRBJ1-6,TRBV3-1/TRBV3-2,TGTGCCAGCAGCCCCAAAGCGGGACAGGGAAATTCACCCCTCCACTTT,CASSPKAGQGNSPLHF
TRBD1,-,TRBJ2-5,TRBV18,TGTGCCAGCTCACCACCGGGACAGGGTCAGGAGACCCAGTACTTC,CASSPPGQGQETQYF
TRBD2,-,TRBJ2-2,TRBV25-1,TGTGCCAGCAGTGAAAAAGAGCGGGGGTCCACCGGGGAGCTGTTTTTT,CASSEKERGSTGELFF
TRBD1,-,TRBJ1-2,TRBV27,TGTGCCAGCAGTTTTCAGGGGGCTAACTATGGCTACACCTTC,CASSFQGANYGYTF
TRBD1,-,TRBJ2-5,TRBV5-1,TGCGCCAGCAGCTTGACAGGGGTCGGGGAGACCCAGTACTTC,CASSLTGVGETQYF
TRBD1,-,TRBJ1-4,TRBV4-1,TGCGCCAGCAGCCACAGGGGGCTCGCTAATGAAAAACTGTTTTTT,CASSHRGLANEKLFF
-,few,TRBJ1-3,TRBV5-1,TGCGCCAGCAGCACAGGGTACGCTGGAAACACCATATATTTT,CASSTGYAGNTIYF
-,-,TRBJ1-4,TRBV5-1,TGCGCCAGCAGCCTGTCCCGGGGGGCGGAAAAACTGTTTTTT,CASSLSRGAEKLFF
TRBD1,-,TRBJ1-1,TRBV5-5,TGTGCCAGCAGCTCCTGGACAGGAGAGAACACTGAAGCTTTCTTT,CASSSWTGENTEAFF
-,-,TRBJ2-2,TRBV5-1,TGCGCCAGCAGCTTAGCACGGTTGACCGGGGAGCTGTTTTTT,CASSLARLTGELFF
-,-,TRBJ2-7,TRBV19,TGTGCCAGTAGTGTTGGGACACCATCCTACGAGCAGTACTTC,CASSVGTPSYEQYF
TRBD2,-,TRBJ2-1,TRBV7-2,TGTGCCAGCAGCCCGGGGGGGTTAGGCTACAATGAGCAGTTCTTC,CASSPGGLGYNEQFF
-,once,TRBJ2-4,TRBV7-9,TGTGCCAGCAGTTCCTCGGGGTACAAAAACATTCAGTACTTC,CASSSSGYKNIQYF
-,-,TRBJ1-1,TRBV7-9,TGTGCCAGCAGCCATACCCGGACAGCTGAAGCTTTCTTT,CASSHTRTAEAFF
-,once,TRBJ1-1,TRBV25-1,TGTGCCAGCAGTGGTTCAGTCGCCCCCGTGAACACTGAAGCTTTCTTT,CASSGSVAPVNTEAFF
-,once,TRBJ1-5,TRBV24-1,TGTGCCACCAGTGAGTGGCAGAGGGCCAATCAGCCCCAGCATTTT,CATSEWQRANQPQHF
TRBD1,once,TRBJ2-7,TRBV6-5,TGTGCCAGCAGTTACTGGGGACAGAGTTCCTCCTACGAGCAGTACTTC,CASSYWGQSSSYEQYF
-,-,TRBJ2-5,TRBV7-2,TGTGCCAGCAGTGAGGCAGGGAACCAAGAGACCCAGTACTTC,CASSEAGNQETQYF
TRBD1,-,TRBJ2-5,TRBV4-1,TGCGCCAGCAGCCCGACAGGGAAAGAGACCCAGTACTTC,CASSPTGKETQYF
TRBD2,-,TRBJ2-5,TRBV7-9,TGTGCCAGCAGCGGGGAGGGTGAGACCCAGTACTTC,CASSGEGETQYF
-,-,TRBJ2-7,TRBV6-2/TRBV6-3,TGTGCCAGCAGTTACTCCGGACACCAGAAACTTTACGAGCAGTACTTC,CASSYSGHQKLYEQYF